These 29 T cell receptor beta chains originate from one sample sequenced in a study of response to subunit inactivated influenza vaccine. TCRdb re-called the RT-PCR reads through MiXCR, storing one row per CDR3 protein. The sample carries about 540,000 distinct CDR3 sequences, around 25% recorded once. The same sample was also studied in work on T cells expressing NK-cell markers. That paper states: In generating TCR beta cDNA, 5'RACE template switching with UMIs was used.

The sample in question was CD4+ T cells sorted from PBMCs, obtained 12 days after vaccination. These TCRs come from a man in his fifties who received an inactivated influenza vaccine.

This clonotype turned up a few times. The chain employs TRBV5-1 and TRBJ2-3; D is undetermined. CDR1 is SGHRS and CDR2 is YFSETQ in the germline V gene. V was trimmed by 0 bases and J by 0 bases, leaving 14 bases between them. CDR3 size: 17 residues. This CDR3 is CASSLDPAVTSTDTQYF. The CDR3, as DNA: TGCGCCAGCAGCTTGGACCCGGCGGTGACTAGCACAGATACGCAGTATTTT.

The chain has TRBV11-2 and TRBJ2-1; D remains ambiguous. Trimming took 0 bases from V and 4 from J, leaving 13 bases between them. The CDR3 contains 16 residues. Germline V lookup: CDR1 SGHAT, CDR2 FQNNGV. The CDR3 sequence is CASSLEGYGIYNEQFF. DNA of the CDR3: TGTGCCAGCAGCTTAGAAGGTTATGGGATTTACAATGAGCAGTTCTTC.

The chain has TRBV2 and TRBJ2-7; D is unclear. V was trimmed by 6 bases and J by 3 bases, leaving 15 bases between them. The germline gives CDR1 SNHLY, CDR2 FYNNEI. The CDR3 is 14 amino acids. CDR3 in amino acids: CASRRRLWGYEQYF. The CDR3 DNA follows: TGTGCCAGCAGACGACGCCTTTGGGGCTACGAGCAGTACTTC.

J is TRBJ1-4 and V is TRBV20-1, with D perhaps TRBD1 (5 bases). V dropped 6 bases and J dropped 5 bases, with 10 bases sitting between them. CDR1 and CDR2 from the germline V gene are DFQATT and SNEGSKA (reference sequence). This CDR3 has 12 residues. Written as DNA, the CDR3 is TGCAGTGCAGGAAGGGGAAATGAAAAACTGTTTTTT. Translating it yields CSAGRGNEKLFF.

This clonotype occurred a few times. The rearrangement joins TRBV7-9 to TRBJ2-2; D assignment may be TRBD1 or TRBD2 (6 bases each). Germline CDR1 SEHNR, CDR2 FQNEAQ (reference sequence). V was trimmed by 2 bases and J by 6 bases, leaving 19 bases between them. The CDR3 has 17 residues. The CDR3 reads CASSLFRGVFGAGELFF. The CDR3 nucleotides read TGTGCCAGCAGCTTATTTAGGGGGGTATTTGGCGCCGGGGAGCTGTTTTTT.

As to this clonotype: At one end, the junction sequence differs from germline, possibly due to a read error. The rearrangement joins TRBV7-2 to TRBJ2-1, with 9 bases identical to TRBD2. In germline, CDR1 is SGHTA, CDR2 FQGNSA. This CDR3 has 17 amino acids. The CDR3 sequence is CASSLGARGRAEGEQFF. The CDR3 DNA follows: TGTGCCAGCAGTTTAGGGGCTCGCGGGAGGGCCGAAGGGGAGCAGTTCTTC. Variable domain in full (rest from reference TRBV7-2 and TRBJ2-1): GAGVSQSPSNKVTEKGKDVELRCDPISGHTALYWYRQSLGQGLEFLIYFQGNSAPDKSGLPSDRFSAERTGGSVSTLTIQRTQQEDSAVYLCASSLGARGRAEGEQFFGPGTRLTVL.

The chain employs TRBV7-2 and TRBJ1-1; no definite D call. The ends were cut back, 3 bases at V and 5 bases at J, with 10 bases in the middle. Germline V lookup: CDR1 SGHTA, CDR2 FQGNSA. The CDR3 is 13 amino acids. This CDR3 is CASSFFGSTEAFF. CDR3 nucleotide sequence: TGTGCCAGCAGCTTTTTTGGTTCAACTGAAGCTTTCTTT.

The chain joins TRBV11-2 to TRBJ2-7; 14 bases are a match to TRBD2. CDR3 length: 20 residues. Per germline, CDR1 SGHAT and CDR2 FQNNGV. The junction had 17 bases not matched to a gene; V was cut back by 5 bases and J by 2 bases. The CDR3 region is CASSPLSGTSGGRLPYEQYF. The CDR3 DNA sequence: TGTGCCAGCAGCCCTTTGAGCGGGACTAGCGGGGGTAGATTGCCCTACGAGCAGTACTTC.

The gene calls are TRBV10-3 and TRBJ2-5, with TRBD1 matching over 9 bases. This CDR3 is 14 amino acids long. V was pared by 3 bases and J by 4 bases, with 3 bases of the junction left unmatched. In germline, CDR1 is ENHRY, CDR2 SYGVKD. This CDR3 reads CAISEQGAGETQYF. The CDR3 coding sequence is TGTGCCATCAGTGAACAGGGGGCTGGAGAGACCCAGTACTTC.

The chain uses TRBV2 and TRBJ2-1, with D perhaps assigned TRBD1 or TRBD2 (5 bases each). V gave up 6 bases and J gave up 5 bases, with 11 bases separating them. Germline V gene sequence: CDR1 SNHLY, CDR2 FYNNEI. CDR3 length: 13 residues. CDR3 nucleotide sequence: TGTGCCAGCAGCCTCGGGACCAACAATGAGCAGTTCTTC. The encoded protein is CASSLGTNNEQFF.

The V and J genes are TRBV3-1 and TRBJ2-4; D might be TRBD1 (6 bases). Trimming cost V 8 bases and J 11 bases, with 19 bases left between them. The V gene's germline CDR1 is LGHDT and CDR2 YNNKEL (reference sequence). This CDR3 is 13 amino acids long. CDR3 coding DNA: TGTGCCAGCCGGGGTGGGGGCAGTACTTTTCAGTACTTC. This codes for CASRGGGSTFQYF.

This sequence joins TRBV4-1 and TRBJ1-6; D remains ambiguous. Germline values: CDR1 MGHRA, CDR2 YSYEKL. V lost 0 bases and J 3 bases, leaving 9 bases between the germline ends. This CDR3 has 16 residues. CDR3 nucleotide sequence: TGCGCCAGCAGCCAAGAAGAAGGGATCTATAATTCACCCCTCCACTTT. Amino acids: CASSQEEGIYNSPLHF.

This clonotype was seen many times. The chain uses TRBV28 and TRBJ2-6; perhaps TRBD1 as D (5 bases). Germline lookup yields CDR1 MDHEN and CDR2 SYDVKM. This CDR3 has 14 amino acids. Between the trimmed V and J ends, which lost 6 bases and 0 bases, there was a span of 6 bases. The CDR3 nucleotides are TGTGCCAGCAGAGACAGCTCTGGGGCCAACGTCCTGACTTTC. Residues: CASRDSSGANVLTF.

This clonotype turned up a few times. The chain carries TRBV12-3 or TRBV12-4 and TRBJ2-2; 7 bases align to TRBD2. The CDR3 runs 14 residues. V lost 3 bases, J lost 5 bases, and 3 bases stayed unmatched. Here the CDR3 DNA reads TGTGCCAGCAGTTTTTGGGGAGGGACCGGGGAGCTGTTTTTT. It specifies CASSFWGGTGELFF.

The sample holds a few counts of this clonotype. The chain carries TRBV6-5 and TRBJ2-2; D call uncertain. CDR1 is MNHEY and CDR2 is SVGAGI in the germline V gene. The V end was cut by 7 bases, the J end by 1 base, with 4 bases between. CDR3 size: 12 residues. The CDR3 loop reads CASKGNTGELFF. The CDR3 DNA reads TGTGCCAGCAAGGGGAACACCGGGGAGCTGTTTTTT.

This clonotype was found a few times. This chain connects TRBV29-1 to TRBJ1-1; tentative D call: TRBD1 (5 bases). Germline assignment: CDR1 SQVTM and CDR2 ANQGSEA. Trimming took off 5 bases at V and 0 bases at J, with 10 bases between the two ends. This CDR3 has 13 residues. CDR3 region: CSVSGKMNTEAFF. DNA of the CDR3: TGCAGCGTTTCAGGGAAAATGAACACTGAAGCTTTCTTT. Variable domain in full (rest from reference TRBV29-1 and TRBJ1-1): SAVISQKPSRDICQRGTSLTIQCQVDSQVTMMFWYRQQPGQSLTLIATANQGSEATYESGFVIDKFPISRPNLTFSTLTVSNMSPEDSSIYLCSVSGKMNTEAFFGQGTRLTVV.

This clonotype was counted only a few times. The genes are TRBV10-3 and TRBJ2-1; TRBD2 agrees at 12 bases. The CDR3 loop spans 18 amino acids. V was pared by 2 bases and J by 3 bases, with 8 bases of the junction left unmatched. Germline V gene data show CDR1 as ENHRY and CDR2 as SYGVKD. CDR3 sequence reads: CAISEQLAGGQSYNEQFF. CDR3 bases: TGTGCCATCAGTGAGCAACTAGCGGGGGGACAGAGCTACAATGAGCAGTTCTTC.

This clonotype was observed a handful of times. The chain employs TRBV19 and TRBJ2-5, with 8 nucleotides matching TRBD1. Germline V CDR1 and CDR2: LNHDA, SQIVND (reference sequence). Trimming took 5 bases from V and 1 from J; bases not matched to a gene: 6. The CDR3 sequence is 15 residues long. CDR3 in DNA: TGTGCCAGTAGTGGACAGGGAGGTCGCCAAGAGACCCAGTACTTC. Translated, it gives CASSGQGGRQETQYF.

The V and J genes are TRBV7-2 and TRBJ2-5; unclear D gene. This CDR3 has 12 residues. Trimming took off 5 bases at V and 3 bases at J, with 7 bases between the two ends. Germline CDR1 SGHTA, CDR2 FQGNSA. CDR3: CASSQNEETQYF. The DNA of the CDR3 is TGTGCCAGCAGCCAAAACGAAGAGACCCAGTACTTC.

The chain links TRBV11-2 to TRBJ2-1, with a possible D match to TRBD2 (6 bases). The length of the CDR3 is 17 residues. The V and J ends lost 5 bases and 3 bases respectively, with 20 bases between them. CDR1 is SGHAT and CDR2 is FQNNGV in the germline V gene. The CDR3 loop is CASSLGLSGLRYNEQFF. DNA for the CDR3: TGTGCCAGCAGCCTAGGTTTGTCGGGACTCCGCTACAATGAGCAGTTCTTC. The full variable domain, completed using reference TRBV11-2 and TRBJ2-1, is EAGVAQSPRYKIIEKRQSVAFWCNPISGHATLYWYQQILGQGPKLLIQFQNNGVVDDSQLPKDRFSAERLKGVDSTLKIQPAKLEDSAVYLCASSLGLSGLRYNEQFFGPGTRLTVL.

This clonotype was recorded many times. The rearrangement links TRBV6-2 or TRBV6-3 to TRBJ2-3; 9 bases fit TRBD2. The CDR3 length is 16 residues. The ends lost 8 bases at V and 4 bases at J; junction bases unmatched: 13. Germline loops: CDR1 MNHEY, CDR2 SVGEGT. The CDR3 protein is CASGGGGASIADTQYF. As DNA, the CDR3 is TGTGCCAGCGGCGGCGGGGGGGCCAGTATCGCAGATACGCAGTATTTT.

The rearrangement joins TRBV5-1 to TRBJ2-7; TRBD2 might be the D (6 bases). CDR1 and CDR2 from the germline V gene are SGHRS and YFSETQ. Between the trimmed V and J ends, which lost 0 bases and 2 bases, there was a span of 12 bases. This CDR3 has 15 residues. CDR3 sequence (DNA): TGCGCCAGCAGCTTGGCCGGGAGAGCCGCCTACGAGCAGTACTTC. It encodes CASSLAGRAAYEQYF. The variable domain in full, with the rest retrieved from reference TRBV5-1 and TRBJ2-7, is KAGVTQTPRYLIKTRGQQVTLSCSPISGHRSVSWYQQTPGQGLQFLFEYFSETQRNKGNFPGRFSGRQFSNSRSEMNVSTLELGDSALYLCASSLAGRAAYEQYFGPGTRLTVT.

This chain joins TRBV6-1 and TRBJ1-4; D is perhaps TRBD1 (5 bases). Germline V gene data show CDR1 as MNHNS and CDR2 as SASEGT. This CDR3 is 14 amino acids long. The germline V and J ends were trimmed by 5 bases and 8 bases, with 15 bases remaining between them. CDR3 nucleotides: TGTGCCAGCAGTCCTAGGTGGGGGTCGGAAAAACTGTTTTTT. Encoded protein: CASSPRWGSEKLFF.

The chain couples TRBV19 to TRBJ2-4, with unresolved D. With 5 bases removed from V and 8 bases from J, the gap between germline ends came to 19 bases. From germline, CDR1 is LNHDA and CDR2 SQIVND (reference sequence). The CDR3 spans 15 residues. The CDR3 region is CASSDFGGGKDIQYF. The CDR3, as DNA: TGTGCCAGTAGTGATTTTGGCGGTGGTAAGGACATTCAGTACTTC.

The CDR3 reads CASSVTGGPLAGELFF. The CDR3 DNA reads as TGTGCCAGCAGCGTTACCGGCGGGCCCCTCGCCGGGGAGCTGTTTTTT. The gene calls are TRBV9 and TRBJ2-2, with a possible D match to TRBD2 (5 bases). CDR1 and CDR2 from the germline V gene are SGDLS and YYNGEE. V was shortened by 2 bases and J by 6 bases, with 17 bases between the two germline ends. The CDR3 is 16 residues long. Full variable domain (remainder filled in from reference TRBV9 and TRBJ2-2): DSGVTQTPKHLITATGQRVTLRCSPRSGDLSVYWYQQSLDQGLQFLIQYYNGEERAKGNILERFSAQQFPDLHSELNLSSLELGDSALYFCASSVTGGPLAGELFFGEGSRLTVL.

This clonotype was detected a few times. V and J are TRBV5-1 and TRBJ1-2, with 7 bases fitting TRBD1. The germline gives CDR1 SGHRS, CDR2 YFSETQ. The trim removed 5 bases at V and 2 bases at J, leaving 6 bases unmatched. The CDR3 has 14 residues. The CDR3: CASSQGDRNYGYTF. The CDR3 region has the DNA TGCGCCAGCAGTCAGGGGGACAGAAACTATGGCTACACCTTC.

The chain employs TRBV20-1 and TRBJ2-3; unclear D gene. In germline, CDR1 is DFQATT, CDR2 SNEGSKA (reference sequence). V lost 0 bases and J 6 bases, leaving 13 bases between the germline ends. The CDR3 totals 14 residues. CDR3 amino acids: CSARDRLVGDTQYF. As DNA, the CDR3 is TGCAGTGCTAGAGATCGATTGGTTGGGGATACGCAGTATTTT.

The sample holds a few counts of this clonotype. The chain joins TRBV20-1 to TRBJ2-3; no clear D gene. Germline CDR1 DFQATT, CDR2 SNEGSKA (reference sequence). The CDR3 runs to 12 residues. Trimming took off 6 bases at V and 4 bases at J, with 11 bases between the two ends. The CDR3: CSAKIGPDTQYF. The CDR3 region has the DNA TGCAGTGCCAAGATCGGTCCAGATACGCAGTATTTT.

Comment on this clonotype: A junction boundary mismatches the germline segment, possibly from a read error. The chain carries TRBV6-2 or TRBV6-3 and TRBJ2-2, with D unresolved. Germline lookup yields CDR1 MNHEY and CDR2 SVGEGT. The CDR3 is 15 residues long. As DNA, the CDR3 is TGTCCCAGCAGTAAACCTAGGAGTGGCACCGGGGAGCTGTTTTTT. Its translation: CPSSKPRSGTGELFF.